This T cell receptor beta chain was found in a study of cytomegalovirus exposure and HLA in healthy donors. CDR3 size: 18 residues. Germline CDR1 reads GTSNPN; CDR2 reads SVGIG (reference sequence). The V and J ends lost 0 bases and 4 bases respectively, with 24 bases between them. In the PCR, 60 Vbeta and 13 Jbeta primers were used. Per the study methods: Unique TCR beta chains numbered approximately 80 million in a later analysis, with around 10 million shared. Some clones are missing from TCRdb's copy, which holds only in-frame ones; the method was immunoSEQ multiplex PCR. The DNA gave D and trimming, while V, J and clone size come from that table. The table has 200,000 or so clones, roughly 84% seen once.

The V and J genes are TRBV30 and TRBJ1-2; D gene ambiguous. The sequencing input was PBMCs. The clonotype comes from a boy younger than 18 in good health and CMV-seronegative. The CDR3 loop is CAWSVPILTTPKLYGYTF. In DNA, the CDR3 is TGTGCCTGGAGTGTACCCATATTGACAACACCTAAACTCTATGGCTACACCTTC.